One sample yielded the 3 T cell receptor beta chains listed below, sequenced in a study of neoadjuvant nivolumab and ipilimumab in lung cancer. Sequencing was performed with immunoSEQ multiplex PCR; in TCRdb, only in-frame clones are kept and a portion is missing. The sample lists around 3,000 clones; about nine tenths were seen once. Sample: tumor tissue, taken after neoadjuvant nivolumab, alone or with ipilimumab, at or shortly before surgery. These receptors came from an adult with non-small cell lung cancer.

The chain combines TRBV7-9 with TRBJ1-1; D ambiguous. V was cut by 3 bases and J by 7 bases, with 3 bases left in between. CDR1 and CDR2 (germline): SEHNR, FQNEAQ (reference sequence). This CDR3 is 10 amino acids long. CDR3 DNA sequence: TGTGCCAGCAGCTTCGGTGAAGCTTTCTTT. Encoded protein: CASSFGEAFF.

The rearrangement links TRBV9 to TRBJ2-7; D is undetermined. CDR1 is SGDLS, CDR2 YYNGEE, per germline. V was clipped by 0 bases and J by 5 bases, with 9 bases between them. CDR3 length equals 13 residues. CDR3 residues: CASSVGRQNEQYF. The CDR3 DNA is TGTGCCAGCAGCGTAGGTAGGCAAAACGAGCAGTACTTC.

V and J are TRBV28 and TRBJ1-1; TRBD1 might be the D (6 bases). Trimming took 6 bases from V and 1 from J, leaving 12 bases between them. The CDR3 contains 14 residues. CDR1 is MDHEN, CDR2 SYDVKM, per germline. In nucleotides, the CDR3 is TGTGCCAGCAGCCCCGGACAGCCGAACACTGAAGCTTTCTTT. Protein: CASSPGQPNTEAFF.